Listed below are T cell receptor beta chains from one sample, sequenced in a study of cytomegalovirus exposure and HLA in healthy donors. Sequencing used immunoSEQ multiplex PCR; TCRdb keeps in-frame clones, though not all of them. This table has some 130,000 clones, 80% appearing once. The sample was PBMCs. The receptors were gathered from a woman in her 40s in good health and CMV-seronegative. Both conserved end residues are part of each CDR3. Each record gives: J gene, V gene, clone size, D gene, CDR3 DNA, CDR3 protein. D genes are given only for firm matches. Clone size, where shown, is once, few, many, or a class for clones that have expanded.

j_gene: TRBJ2-5
v_gene: TRBV6-4
abundance: NA
d_gene: TRBD2
CDR3nt: TGTGCCAGCAGTGATCGGGGACTATTACAAGAGACCCAGTACTTC
CDR3aa: CASSDRGLLQETQYF

j_gene: TRBJ2-1
v_gene: TRBV9
abundance: NA
d_gene: NA
CDR3nt: TGTGCCAGCAGCCCCCGGAGAGTGGAGAATGAGCAGTTCTTC
CDR3aa: CASSPRRVENEQFF

j_gene: TRBJ2-3
v_gene: TRBV19
abundance: NA
d_gene: TRBD2
CDR3nt: TGTGCCACTCGCCGGACTAGCGGGATGACAGATACGCAGTATTTT
CDR3aa: CATRRTSGMTDTQYF

j_gene: TRBJ1-1
v_gene: TRBV29-1
abundance: NA
d_gene: TRBD1
CDR3nt: TGCAGCGTTGATAGGACAGGGATGAACACTGAAGCTTTCTTT
CDR3aa: CSVDRTGMNTEAFF

j_gene: TRBJ2-1
v_gene: TRBV4-3
abundance: few
d_gene: NA
CDR3nt: TGCGCCAGCAGCCAAAACAGGGTCGTCGATGAGCAGTTCTTC
CDR3aa: CASSQNRVVDEQFF

j_gene: TRBJ2-1
v_gene: TRBV9
abundance: NA
d_gene: NA
CDR3nt: TGTGCCAGCAGCGTAGACGACGGACTGTCTCGCCGTCGTAATGAGCAGTTCTTC
CDR3aa: CASSVDDGLSRRRNEQFF

j_gene: TRBJ2-7
v_gene: TRBV7-2
abundance: NA
d_gene: TRBD2
CDR3nt: TGTGCCAGCAGCTCGACCAGACTAGCGGGGGGATACGAGCAGTACTTC
CDR3aa: CASSSTRLAGGYEQYF

j_gene: TRBJ2-1
v_gene: TRBV28
abundance: NA
d_gene: TRBD2
CDR3nt: TGTGCCAGCAGTTCACAGTTAGCGGGGGGTAACAATGAGCAGTTCTTC
CDR3aa: CASSSQLAGGNNEQFF

j_gene: TRBJ2-5
v_gene: TRBV7-7
abundance: NA
d_gene: TRBD2
CDR3nt: TGTGCTAGCAGCCCCTCTCTAGCGGGTCTAGAGACCCAGTACTTC
CDR3aa: CASSPSLAGLETQYF

j_gene: TRBJ2-7
v_gene: TRBV7-9
abundance: NA
d_gene: TRBD2
CDR3nt: TGTGCCAGCAGCTTAGACTTTGCGGGGGGACCCTACGAGCAGTACTTC
CDR3aa: CASSLDFAGGPYEQYF

j_gene: TRBJ2-1
v_gene: TRBV20-1
abundance: NA
d_gene: TRBD2
CDR3nt: TGCAGCGGACTAGCTAATGAGCAGTTCTTC
CDR3aa: CSGLANEQFF

j_gene: TRBJ2-1
v_gene: TRBV6-5
abundance: NA
d_gene: TRBD2
CDR3nt: TGTGCCTCCCGGACTAGCGCCCGATCAGGAGAGCAGTTCTTC
CDR3aa: CASRTSARSGEQFF

j_gene: TRBJ1-6
v_gene: TRBV9
abundance: NA
d_gene: TRBD1
CDR3nt: TGTGCCAGCAGCCCAGGGACAGCCTCGAGCTCCTATAATTCACCCCTCCACTTT
CDR3aa: CASSPGTASSSYNSPLHF

j_gene: TRBJ2-7
v_gene: TRBV28
abundance: NA
d_gene: NA
CDR3nt: TGTGCCAGCAGTTCAGGGGAAGAGTTGCAGCACGAGCAGTACTTC
CDR3aa: CASSSGEELQHEQYF

j_gene: TRBJ1-4
v_gene: TRBV19
abundance: NA
d_gene: NA
CDR3nt: TGTGCCAGTAGTCGACAGGTTACTAATGAAAAACTGTTTTTT
CDR3aa: CASSRQVTNEKLFF

j_gene: TRBJ2-3
v_gene: TRBV28
abundance: once
d_gene: TRBD2
CDR3nt: TGTGCCAGCAGTTCTGCGGGAGGCCCCACAGATACGCAGTATTTT
CDR3aa: CASSSAGGPTDTQYF

j_gene: TRBJ2-3
v_gene: TRBV10-2
abundance: NA
d_gene: NA
CDR3nt: TGCGCCAGCAGAGACAGTTCTAGCACAGATACGCAGTATTTT
CDR3aa: CASRDSSSTDTQYF

j_gene: TRBJ1-3
v_gene: TRBV9
abundance: NA
d_gene: NA
CDR3nt: TGTGCCAGCAGCGTATGGTCGGGGAGCTCTGGAAACACCATATATTTT
CDR3aa: CASSVWSGSSGNTIYF

j_gene: TRBJ1-2
v_gene: TRBV6-5
abundance: NA
d_gene: TRBD1
CDR3nt: TGTGCCAGCAGTTCACAACGACAGGGGCCGAACTATGGCTACACCTTC
CDR3aa: CASSSQRQGPNYGYTF

j_gene: TRBJ1-2
v_gene: TRBV7-2
abundance: NA
d_gene: NA
CDR3nt: TGTGTCTTAGGGAGACCTAACTATGGCTACACCTTC
CDR3aa: CVLGRPNYGYTF

j_gene: TRBJ2-7
v_gene: TRBV5-3
abundance: NA
d_gene: NA
CDR3nt: TGTGCCAGAAGCTTGGGCCTGGGGACTCCCCAGTACGAGCAGTACTTC
CDR3aa: CARSLGLGTPQYEQYF

j_gene: TRBJ2-2
v_gene: TRBV6-4
abundance: NA
d_gene: TRBD2
CDR3nt: TGTGCCAGCAGTGACTCAGGAGGGCGGGGGGTCAACACCGGGGAGCTGTTTTTT
CDR3aa: CASSDSGGRGVNTGELFF

j_gene: TRBJ2-1
v_gene: TRBV14
abundance: few
d_gene: TRBD2
CDR3nt: TGTGCCAGCAGCCAAGCCCTAGCGGGAGAGGTGCAGTTCTTC
CDR3aa: CASSQALAGEVQFF

j_gene: TRBJ2-1
v_gene: TRBV19
abundance: few
d_gene: TRBD2
CDR3nt: TGTGCCAGTAGGCCCCGTCCCCGACTAGCGGATTACAATGAGCAGTTCTTC
CDR3aa: CASRPRPRLADYNEQFF

j_gene: TRBJ1-6
v_gene: TRBV16
abundance: few
d_gene: TRBD1
CDR3nt: TGTGCCAGCAGCCCCAGCGGGACAGGGAATTCACCCCTCCACTTT
CDR3aa: CASSPSGTGNSPLHF

j_gene: TRBJ2-6
v_gene: TRBV19
abundance: NA
d_gene: TRBD1
CDR3nt: TGTGCCAGTAGTATACGGGAAGGACAGGCCTCTCCCGGGGCCAACGTCCTGACTTTC
CDR3aa: CASSIREGQASPGANVLTF

j_gene: TRBJ1-4
v_gene: TRBV27
abundance: NA
d_gene: NA
CDR3nt: TGTGCCAGCAGTCCTAGGGCCCGGGGAACTAATGAAAAACTGTTTTTT
CDR3aa: CASSPRARGTNEKLFF

j_gene: TRBJ1-2
v_gene: TRBV7-3
abundance: NA
d_gene: NA
CDR3nt: TGTGCCAGCAGCTTAACCGGGACTGGTGGCTACACCTTC
CDR3aa: CASSLTGTGGYTF

j_gene: TRBJ1-2
v_gene: TRBV11-1
abundance: NA
d_gene: NA
CDR3nt: TGTGCCAGCAGCAAACGACAGCCCAATAACTATGGCTACACCTTC
CDR3aa: CASSKRQPNNYGYTF

j_gene: TRBJ2-7
v_gene: TRBV10-2
abundance: NA
d_gene: NA
CDR3nt: TGCGCCAGCGCATCTGGGCCCCGCTACGAGCAGTACTTC
CDR3aa: CASASGPRYEQYF

j_gene: TRBJ1-1
v_gene: TRBV18
abundance: NA
d_gene: NA
CDR3nt: TGTGCCAGCTCAGCCAGCGGGTTCCGGAACACTGAAGCTTTCTTT
CDR3aa: CASSASGFRNTEAFF